This paragraph covers one T cell receptor (beta chain) sequence. What it binds is unknown. Deep-level running was used for the assay. Profiling relied on immunoSEQ multiplex PCR, and the TCRdb table lists in-frame clones only, not all of them. Of under 1,900,000 clones listed, 98% were seen once; the top ten hold about 0.34%. The data belong to a study of shared clonotypes between healthy human individuals. Overall study findings and caveats: Among the subsets, naive ones generally showed larger estimated richness than memory ones.

Deletions cut 4 bases from V and 1 base from J, with 21 bases between. The CDR3 is made up of 18 amino acids. Germline CDR1 is SGDLS and CDR2 is YYNGEE. Specimen: naive CD4+ T cells sorted from blood. Subset given: CD45RA+ positively selected. The J gene is TRBJ2-1, the V gene TRBV9; a weak D match, TRBD1 (6 bases). The receptor comes from a man younger than 40 in good health. The chain's CDR3 is CASSTKGGRGPSYNEQFF. CDR3 in DNA: TGTGCCAGCAGCACCAAAGGGGGACGCGGGCCTTCCTACAATGAGCAGTTCTTC.